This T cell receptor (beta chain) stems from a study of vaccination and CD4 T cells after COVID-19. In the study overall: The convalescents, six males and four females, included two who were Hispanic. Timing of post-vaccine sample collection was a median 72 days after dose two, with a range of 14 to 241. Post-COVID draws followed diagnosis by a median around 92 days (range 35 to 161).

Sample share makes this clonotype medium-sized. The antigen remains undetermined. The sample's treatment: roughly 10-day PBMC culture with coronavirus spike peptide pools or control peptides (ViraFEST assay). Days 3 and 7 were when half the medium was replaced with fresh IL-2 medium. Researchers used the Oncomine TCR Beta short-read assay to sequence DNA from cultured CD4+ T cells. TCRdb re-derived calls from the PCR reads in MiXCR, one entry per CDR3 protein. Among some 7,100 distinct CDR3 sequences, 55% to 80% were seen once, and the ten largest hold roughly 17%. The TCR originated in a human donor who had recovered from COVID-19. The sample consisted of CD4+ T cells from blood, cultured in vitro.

This chain's CDR3 is CSARASDVNTEAFF. The CDR3, as DNA: TGCAGTGCTAGAGCCTCGGACGTCAACACTGAAGCTTTCTTT. This rearrangement joins TRBV20-1 to TRBJ1-1; D not resolved. Trimming cost V 1 base and J 2 bases, with 11 bases left between them. Germline-derived CDR1 and CDR2 are DFQATT and SNEGSKA (reference sequence). The CDR3 is 14 residues long.